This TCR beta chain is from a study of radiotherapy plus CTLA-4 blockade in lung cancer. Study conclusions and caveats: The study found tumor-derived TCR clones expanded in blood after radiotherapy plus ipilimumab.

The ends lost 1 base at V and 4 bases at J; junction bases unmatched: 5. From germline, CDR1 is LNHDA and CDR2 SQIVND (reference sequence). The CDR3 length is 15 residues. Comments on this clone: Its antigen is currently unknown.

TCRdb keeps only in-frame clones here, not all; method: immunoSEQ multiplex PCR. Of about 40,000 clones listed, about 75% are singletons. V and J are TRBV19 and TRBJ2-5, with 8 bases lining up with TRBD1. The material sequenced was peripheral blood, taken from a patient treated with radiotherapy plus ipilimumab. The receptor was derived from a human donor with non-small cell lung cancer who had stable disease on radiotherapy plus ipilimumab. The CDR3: CASSIGQGAGETQYF. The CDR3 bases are TGTGCCAGTAGTATAGGGCAGGGGGCAGGAGAGACCCAGTACTTC. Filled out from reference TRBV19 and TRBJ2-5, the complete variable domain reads DGGITQSPKYLFRKEGQNVTLSCEQNLNHDAMYWYRQDPGQGLRLIYYSQIVNDFQKGDIAEGYSVSREKKESFPLTVTSAQKNPTAFYLCASSIGQGAGETQYFGPGTRLLVL.